The clone carrying this T cell receptor beta chain was observed a few times. The antigen remains unidentified. This CDR3 is built from 15 residues. Trimming removed 0 bases from V and 6 bases from J, with 14 bases in between. The germline gives CDR1 LGHNA, CDR2 YSLEER. The data were obtained in a study of response to subunit inactivated influenza vaccine. Whole-study results and caveats: Researchers suggested that each seasonal influenza vaccination recruits few new T cells.

TCRdb reanalysed the RT-PCR reads using MiXCR and keeps one entry per CDR3 protein. This sample has around 520,000 distinct CDR3 sequences, with 12% found just once. The chain uses TRBV4-3 and TRBJ1-2; maybe TRBD1 (6 bases). This clonotype originated in a man aged 45-60 years who received an inactivated influenza vaccine. Source: PBMCs from blood, taken on the day of vaccination. In nucleotides, the CDR3 is TGCGCCAGCAGCCAAGATCCGGGGGGCAGAGATGGCTACACCTTC. This translates into CASSQDPGGRDGYTF.